Shown below are 5 T cell receptor beta chains from a single sample sequenced in a study of Graves' ophthalmopathy and Graves' hyperthyroidism. Amplifying from RNA transcripts, the study obtained TCR beta CDR3 regions. The workflow started with a first-round RT-PCR run with HTBI primers and then moved on to a second-round multiplex PCR. MiXCR, run by TCRdb on the multiplex PCR reads, gives a single entry per CDR3 protein. The repertoire has almost 750,000 distinct CDR3 sequences, roughly two fifths of them found once; the top ten carry 35% to 55%. The sequencing input was peripheral blood. These receptor sequences come from an adult man with Graves' ophthalmopathy.

The J gene is TRBJ2-5, the V gene TRBV2; 12 nucleotides line up with TRBD2. This CDR3 has 16 residues. The germline V gene encodes CDR1 SNHLY and CDR2 FYNNEI. CDR3 loop: CARGDIRTSGTETQYF. CDR3 DNA sequence: TGTGCTAGAGGGGATATTCGGACTAGCGGGACAGAGACCCAGTACTTC.

This clonotype occurred a few times. The V call is TRBV7-9, the J call TRBJ1-3; D might be TRBD1 (5 bases). CDR3 length: 15 amino acids. Deletions cut 4 bases from V and 2 bases from J, with 12 bases between. Per the germline V gene, CDR1 is SEHNR and CDR2 is FQNEAQ (reference sequence). For the CDR3, the DNA is TGTGCCAGCAGCTGGGACCAACAGGCTGGAAACACCATATATTTT. Amino acid sequence: CASSWDQQAGNTIYF.

The chain is built from TRBV10-3 and TRBJ2-7; a weak D match, TRBD2 (6 bases). This CDR3 spans 12 amino acids. Trimming stripped 10 bases from V and 6 bases from J, with 16 bases between. The germline V gene has CDR1 ENHRY and CDR2 SYGVKD. The CDR3 loop reads CASGGEYREQYF. The CDR3 DNA sequence: TGTGCCAGCGGAGGGGAATATCGCGAGCAGTACTTC.

The chain recombines TRBV6-4 with TRBJ1-1, with 7 bases lining up with TRBD1. Germline V CDR1 and CDR2: MRHNA, SNTAGT. The CDR3 contains 16 residues. Trimming removed 6 bases from V and 2 bases from J; junction bases left unmatched: 12. The CDR3 is CASRREGGQPNTEAFF. CDR3 DNA: TGTGCCAGCAGGCGGGAGGGGGGACAGCCAAACACTGAAGCTTTCTTT.

The CDR3 protein is CASSLLAEGNSPLHF. CDR3 nucleotides: TGTGCCAGCAGCTTGCTGGCAGAAGGGAATTCACCCCTCCACTTT. This chain links TRBV7-9 with TRBJ1-6; D is ambiguous. Germline V gene sequence: CDR1 SEHNR, CDR2 FQNEAQ (reference sequence). Trimming removed 3 bases from V and 7 bases from J, with 13 bases in between. This CDR3 spans 15 amino acids.